This T cell receptor beta chain was observed in a study of PD-1 blockade in classical Hodgkin lymphoma. Study-level background: Nivolumab dosing for patients was 3 mg/kg, administered intravenously every 2 weeks. Whole-study results and caveats: The study found that TCR diversity rose significantly by C4D1 in CD4+ but not CD8+ cells. Newly diagnosed and completely responding patients shared comparable baseline diversity. Exclusion was the outcome for patients who began nivolumab under 1 year after ASCT.

Every patient relapsed after autologous stem cell transplantation, and brentuximab vedotin exposure varied. Sequenced by immunoSEQ multiplex PCR; TCRdb stores in-frame clones only, minus some. The sample lists approximately 65,000 clones; around 88% were seen once. A remark on this clone: Its matching antigen is unknown.

Germline V gene data show CDR1 as MNHEY and CDR2 as SVGAGI. The CDR3 length is 15 residues. V lost 6 bases, J lost 4 bases, and 16 bases lay in between. This chain uses TRBV6-5 with TRBJ1-5; a weak D match, TRBD1 (5 bases). The sample was peripheral blood mononuclear cells (PBMCs), taken at baseline. This TCR came from a human donor with classical Hodgkin lymphoma. CDR3 in amino acids: CASRQTGTENQPQHF. As DNA, the CDR3 is TGTGCCAGCAGACAAACCGGGACGGAAAATCAGCCCCAGCATTTT.